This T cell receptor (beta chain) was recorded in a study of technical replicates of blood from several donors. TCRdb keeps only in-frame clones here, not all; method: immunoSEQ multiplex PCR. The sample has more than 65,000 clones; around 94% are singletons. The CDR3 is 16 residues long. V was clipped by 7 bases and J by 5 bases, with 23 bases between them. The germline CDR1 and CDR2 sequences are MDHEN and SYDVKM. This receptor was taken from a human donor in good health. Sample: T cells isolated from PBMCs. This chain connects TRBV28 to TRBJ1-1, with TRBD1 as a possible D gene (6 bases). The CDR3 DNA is TGTGCCAGCAAATCGAGCGATGCAGGGGTTTGGACTGAAGCTTTCTTT. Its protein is CASKSSDAGVWTEAFF.